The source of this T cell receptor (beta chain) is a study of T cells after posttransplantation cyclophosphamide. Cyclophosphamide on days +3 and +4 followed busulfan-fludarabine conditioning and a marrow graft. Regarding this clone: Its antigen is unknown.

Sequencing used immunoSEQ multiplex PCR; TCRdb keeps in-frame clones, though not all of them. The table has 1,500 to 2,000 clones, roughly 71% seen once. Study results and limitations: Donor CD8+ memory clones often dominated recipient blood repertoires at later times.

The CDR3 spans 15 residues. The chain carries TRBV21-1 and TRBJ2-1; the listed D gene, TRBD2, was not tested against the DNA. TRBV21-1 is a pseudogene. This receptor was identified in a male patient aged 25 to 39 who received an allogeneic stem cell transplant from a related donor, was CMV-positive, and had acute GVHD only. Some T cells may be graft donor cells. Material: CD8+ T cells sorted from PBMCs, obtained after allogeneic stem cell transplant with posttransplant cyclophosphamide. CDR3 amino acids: CASSPAGAYYNEQFF. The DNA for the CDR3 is TGTGCCAGCAGCCCAGCGGGGGCCTACTACAATGAGCAGTTCTTC.